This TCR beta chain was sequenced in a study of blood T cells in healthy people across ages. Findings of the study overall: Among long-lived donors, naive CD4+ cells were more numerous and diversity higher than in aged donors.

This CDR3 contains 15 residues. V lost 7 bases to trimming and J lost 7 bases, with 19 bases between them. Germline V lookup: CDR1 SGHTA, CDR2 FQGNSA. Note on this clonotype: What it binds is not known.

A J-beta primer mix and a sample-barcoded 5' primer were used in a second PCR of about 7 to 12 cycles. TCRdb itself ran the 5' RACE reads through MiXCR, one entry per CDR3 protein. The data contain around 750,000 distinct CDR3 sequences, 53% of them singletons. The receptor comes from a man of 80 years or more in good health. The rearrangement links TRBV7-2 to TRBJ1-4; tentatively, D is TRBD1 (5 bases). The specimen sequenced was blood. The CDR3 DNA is TGTGCCAGCACCCTAGTCGGGGGGGTGGGTGAAAAACTGTTTTTT. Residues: CASTLVGGVGEKLFF.